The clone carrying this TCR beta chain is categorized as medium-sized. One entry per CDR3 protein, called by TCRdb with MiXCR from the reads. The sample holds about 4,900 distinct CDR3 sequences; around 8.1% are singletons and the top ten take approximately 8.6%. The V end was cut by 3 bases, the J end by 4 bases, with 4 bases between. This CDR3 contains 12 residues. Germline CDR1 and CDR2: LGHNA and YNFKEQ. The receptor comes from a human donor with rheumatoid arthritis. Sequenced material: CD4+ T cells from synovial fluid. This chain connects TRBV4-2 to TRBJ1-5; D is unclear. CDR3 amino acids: CASSQENQPQHF. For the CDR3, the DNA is TGTGCCAGCAGCCAGGAAAATCAGCCCCAGCATTTT.